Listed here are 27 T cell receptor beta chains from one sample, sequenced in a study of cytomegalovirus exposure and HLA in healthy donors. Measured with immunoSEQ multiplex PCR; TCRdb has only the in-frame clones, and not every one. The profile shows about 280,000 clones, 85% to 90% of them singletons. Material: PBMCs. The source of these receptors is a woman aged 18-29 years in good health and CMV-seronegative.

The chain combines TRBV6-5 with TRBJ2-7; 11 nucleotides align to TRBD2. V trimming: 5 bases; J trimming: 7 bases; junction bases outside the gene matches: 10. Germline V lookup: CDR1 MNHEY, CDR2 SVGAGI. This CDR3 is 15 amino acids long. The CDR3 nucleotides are TGTGCCAGCAGTCCTACTAGCGGGAGTGGGCGAGAGCAGTACTTC. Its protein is CASSPTSGSGREQYF.

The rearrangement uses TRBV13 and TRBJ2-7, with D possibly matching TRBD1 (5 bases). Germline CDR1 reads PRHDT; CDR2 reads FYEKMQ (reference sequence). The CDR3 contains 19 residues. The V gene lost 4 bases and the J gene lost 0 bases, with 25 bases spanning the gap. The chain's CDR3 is CASSSFGRGRDSISYEQYF. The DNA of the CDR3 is TGTGCCAGCAGCTCATTCGGGCGTGGGCGTGACAGTATCTCCTACGAGCAGTACTTC. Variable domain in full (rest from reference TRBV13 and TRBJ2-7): AAGVIQSPRHLIKEKRETATLKCYPIPRHDTVYWYQQGPGQDPQFLISFYEKMQSDKGSIPDRFSAQQFSDYHSELNMSSLELGDSALYFCASSSFGRGRDSISYEQYFGPGTRLTVT.

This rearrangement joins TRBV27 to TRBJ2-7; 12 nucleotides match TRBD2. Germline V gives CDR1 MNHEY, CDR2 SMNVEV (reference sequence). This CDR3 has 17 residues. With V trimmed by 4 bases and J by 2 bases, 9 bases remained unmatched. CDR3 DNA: TGTGCCAGCAGTTCCCATCTTCGACTAGCGGGAGCCTACGAGCAGTACTTC. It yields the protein CASSSHLRLAGAYEQYF.

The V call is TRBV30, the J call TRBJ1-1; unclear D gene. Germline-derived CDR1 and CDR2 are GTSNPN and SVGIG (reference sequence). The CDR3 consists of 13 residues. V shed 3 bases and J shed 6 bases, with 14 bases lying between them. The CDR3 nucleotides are TGTGCCTGGAGGAATCGGGGTTGGGCTGAAGCTTTCTTT. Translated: CAWRNRGWAEAFF.

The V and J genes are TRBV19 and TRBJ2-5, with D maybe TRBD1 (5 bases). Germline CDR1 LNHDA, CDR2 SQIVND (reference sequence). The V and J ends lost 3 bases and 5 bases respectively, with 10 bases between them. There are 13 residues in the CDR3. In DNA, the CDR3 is TGTGCCAGTAGTATTAAGGGGCCGGAGACCCAGTACTTC. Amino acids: CASSIKGPETQYF.

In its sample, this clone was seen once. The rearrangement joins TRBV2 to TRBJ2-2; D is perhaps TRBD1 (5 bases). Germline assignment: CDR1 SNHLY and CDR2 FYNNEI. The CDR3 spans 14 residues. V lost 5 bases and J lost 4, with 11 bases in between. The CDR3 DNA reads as TGTGCCAGCAGTCAACAGGAATTCACCGGGGAGCTGTTTTTT. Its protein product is CASSQQEFTGELFF.

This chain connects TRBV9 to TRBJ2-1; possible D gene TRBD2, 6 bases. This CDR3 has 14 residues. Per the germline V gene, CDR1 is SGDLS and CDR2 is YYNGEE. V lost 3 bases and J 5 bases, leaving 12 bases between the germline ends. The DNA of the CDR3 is TGTGCCAGCAGCGCGGGACTCGGCAACAATGAGCAGTTCTTC. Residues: CASSAGLGNNEQFF.

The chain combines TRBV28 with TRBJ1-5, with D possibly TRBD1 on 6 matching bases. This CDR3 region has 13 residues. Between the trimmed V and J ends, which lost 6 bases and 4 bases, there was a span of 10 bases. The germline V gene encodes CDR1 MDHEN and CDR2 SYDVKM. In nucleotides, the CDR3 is TGTGCCAGCAGGACAGGTACTAATCAGCCCCAGCATTTT. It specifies CASRTGTNQPQHF.

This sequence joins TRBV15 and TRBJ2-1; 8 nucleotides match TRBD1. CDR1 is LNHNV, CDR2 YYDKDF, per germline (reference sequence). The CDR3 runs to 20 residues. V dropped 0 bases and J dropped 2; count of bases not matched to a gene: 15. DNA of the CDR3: TGTGCCACCAGCAGAGACCTAATAATCCTGGGACAGGAACCCTACAATGAGCAGTTCTTC. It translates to CATSRDLIILGQEPYNEQFF.

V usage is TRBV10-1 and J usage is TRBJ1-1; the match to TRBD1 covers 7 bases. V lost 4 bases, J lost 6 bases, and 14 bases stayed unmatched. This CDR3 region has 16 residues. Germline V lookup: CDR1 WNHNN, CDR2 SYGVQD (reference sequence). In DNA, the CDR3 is TGCGCCAGCAGTGGGAAAGTAGGGGGCGATCCCTCTGAAGCTTTCTTT. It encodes CASSGKVGGDPSEAFF.

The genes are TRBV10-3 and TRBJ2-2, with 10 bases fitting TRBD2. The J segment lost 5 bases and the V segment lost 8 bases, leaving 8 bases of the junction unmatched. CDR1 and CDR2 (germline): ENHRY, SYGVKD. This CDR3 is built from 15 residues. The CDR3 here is CAIYGLAAGTGELFF. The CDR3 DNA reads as TGTGCCATCTATGGACTAGCGGCAGGGACCGGGGAGCTGTTTTTT.

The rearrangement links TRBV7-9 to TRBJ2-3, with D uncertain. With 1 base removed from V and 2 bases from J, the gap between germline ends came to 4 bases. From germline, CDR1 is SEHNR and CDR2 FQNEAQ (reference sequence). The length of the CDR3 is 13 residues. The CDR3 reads CASSLGHTDTQYF. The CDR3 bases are TGTGCCAGCAGCTTAGGACACACAGATACGCAGTATTTT.

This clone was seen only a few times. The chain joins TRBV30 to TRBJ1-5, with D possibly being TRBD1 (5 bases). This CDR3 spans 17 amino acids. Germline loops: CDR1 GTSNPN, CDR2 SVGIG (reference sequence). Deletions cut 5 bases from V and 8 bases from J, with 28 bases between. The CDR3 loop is CAWLSAAGDLRSEPQHF. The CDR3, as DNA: TGTGCCTGGCTATCCGCCGCCGGGGACTTGAGATCGGAGCCCCAGCATTTT. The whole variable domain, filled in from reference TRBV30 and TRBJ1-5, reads SQTIHQWPATLVQPVGSPLSLECTVEGTSNPNLYWYRQAAGRGLQLLFYSVGIGQISSEVPQNLSASRPQDRQFILSSKKLLLSDSGFYLCAWLSAAGDLRSEPQHFGDGTRLSIL.

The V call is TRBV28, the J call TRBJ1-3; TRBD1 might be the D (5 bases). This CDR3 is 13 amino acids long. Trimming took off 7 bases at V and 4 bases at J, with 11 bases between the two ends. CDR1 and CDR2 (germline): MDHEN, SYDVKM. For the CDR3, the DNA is TGTGCCAGCAAAAGGACATTAGGAAACACCATATATTTT. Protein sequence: CASKRTLGNTIYF.

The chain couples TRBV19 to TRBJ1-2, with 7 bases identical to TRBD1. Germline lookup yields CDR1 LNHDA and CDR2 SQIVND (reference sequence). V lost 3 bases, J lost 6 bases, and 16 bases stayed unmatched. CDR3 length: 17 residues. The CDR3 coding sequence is TGTGCCAGTAGTATTACCGGGACAGCAATTTCTGGTCATGGCTACACCTTC. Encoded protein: CASSITGTAISGHGYTF.

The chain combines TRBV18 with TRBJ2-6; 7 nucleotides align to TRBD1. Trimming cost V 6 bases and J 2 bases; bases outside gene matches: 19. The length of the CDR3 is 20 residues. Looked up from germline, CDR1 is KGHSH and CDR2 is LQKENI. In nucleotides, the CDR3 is TGTGCCAGCTCTGCCCGAGTCTGGGCAGGGGGTGACGCTGGGGCCAACGTCCTGACTTTC. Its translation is CASSARVWAGGDAGANVLTF.

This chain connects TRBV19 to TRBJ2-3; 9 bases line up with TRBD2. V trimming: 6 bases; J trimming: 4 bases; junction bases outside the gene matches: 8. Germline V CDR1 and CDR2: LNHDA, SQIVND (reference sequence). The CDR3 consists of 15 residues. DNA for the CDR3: TGTGCCAGTAGCCTGACAGCGGGAGGCCCAGATACGCAGTATTTT. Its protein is CASSLTAGGPDTQYF. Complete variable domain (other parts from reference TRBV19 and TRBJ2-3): DGGITQSPKYLFRKEGQNVTLSCEQNLNHDAMYWYRQDPGQGLRLIYYSQIVNDFQKGDIAEGYSVSREKKESFPLTVTSAQKNPTAFYLCASSLTAGGPDTQYFGPGTRLTVL.

The CDR3 sequence: CASSPVAWTGLDNEQFF. The CDR3 DNA reads as TGTGCCAGCTCACCCGTCGCGTGGACAGGGCTAGACAATGAGCAGTTCTTC. The rearrangement links TRBV18 to TRBJ2-1, with 8 bases that match TRBD1. The V gene end was trimmed by 3 bases and the J gene end by 5 bases; junction bases not matched to a gene: 12. CDR1 and CDR2 from the germline V gene are KGHSH and LQKENI. The CDR3 contains 17 residues. The whole variable domain, filled in from reference TRBV18 and TRBJ2-1, reads NAGVMQNPRHLVRRRGQEARLRCSPMKGHSHVYWYRQLPEEGLKFMVYLQKENIIDESGMPKERFSAEFPKEGPSILRIQQVVRGDSAAYFCASSPVAWTGLDNEQFFGPGTRLTVL.

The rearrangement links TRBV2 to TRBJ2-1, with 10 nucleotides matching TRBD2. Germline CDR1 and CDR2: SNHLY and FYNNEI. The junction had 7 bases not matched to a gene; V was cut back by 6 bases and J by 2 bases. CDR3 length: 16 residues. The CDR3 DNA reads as TGTGCCAGCAGCCCAGACCTAGCGGGAGCCTACAATGAGCAGTTCTTC. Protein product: CASSPDLAGAYNEQFF.

The CDR3 coding sequence is TGCAGCGTCGGTTCGACAGGGCTTCGGGAGACCCAGTACTTC. Its protein is CSVGSTGLRETQYF. The rearrangement uses TRBV29-1 and TRBJ2-5, with 7 bases identical to TRBD1. Per germline, CDR1 SQVTM and CDR2 ANQGSEA. This CDR3 contains 14 residues. With 6 bases clipped from V and 5 bases from J, the junction kept 12 bases outside the gene matches.

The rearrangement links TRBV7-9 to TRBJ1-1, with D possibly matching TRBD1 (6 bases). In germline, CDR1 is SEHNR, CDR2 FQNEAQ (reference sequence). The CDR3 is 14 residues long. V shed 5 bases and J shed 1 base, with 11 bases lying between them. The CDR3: CASSNRQENTEAFF. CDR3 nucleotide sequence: TGTGCCAGCAGCAACAGACAGGAGAACACTGAAGCTTTCTTT.

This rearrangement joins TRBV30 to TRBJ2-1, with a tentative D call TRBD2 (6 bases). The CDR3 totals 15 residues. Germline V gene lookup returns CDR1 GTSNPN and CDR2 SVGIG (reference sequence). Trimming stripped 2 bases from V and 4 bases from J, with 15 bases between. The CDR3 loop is CAWSSTRRAYNEQFF. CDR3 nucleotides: TGTGCCTGGAGTTCTACTAGGAGGGCATACAATGAGCAGTTCTTC.

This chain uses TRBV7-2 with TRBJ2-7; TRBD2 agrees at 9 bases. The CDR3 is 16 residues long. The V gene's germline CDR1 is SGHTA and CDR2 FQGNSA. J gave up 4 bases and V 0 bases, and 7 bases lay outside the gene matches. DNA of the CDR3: TGTGCCAGCAGCTTAGCAGGAGCGGGAGGAAGGTACGAGCAGTACTTC. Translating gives CASSLAGAGGRYEQYF.

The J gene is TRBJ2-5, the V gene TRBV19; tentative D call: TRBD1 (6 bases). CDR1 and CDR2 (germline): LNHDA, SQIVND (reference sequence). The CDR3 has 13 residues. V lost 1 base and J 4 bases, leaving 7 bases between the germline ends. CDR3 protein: CASSIAGAETQYF. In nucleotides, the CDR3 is TGTGCCAGTAGTATAGCAGGGGCAGAGACCCAGTACTTC.

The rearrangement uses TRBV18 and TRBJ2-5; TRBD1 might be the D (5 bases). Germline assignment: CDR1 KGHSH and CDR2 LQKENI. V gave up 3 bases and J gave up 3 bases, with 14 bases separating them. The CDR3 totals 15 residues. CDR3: CASSPQGRVEETQYF. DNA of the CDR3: TGTGCCAGCTCACCTCAGGGCAGGGTGGAAGAGACCCAGTACTTC. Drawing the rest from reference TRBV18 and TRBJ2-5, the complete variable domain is NAGVMQNPRHLVRRRGQEARLRCSPMKGHSHVYWYRQLPEEGLKFMVYLQKENIIDESGMPKERFSAEFPKEGPSILRIQQVVRGDSAAYFCASSPQGRVEETQYFGPGTRLLVL.

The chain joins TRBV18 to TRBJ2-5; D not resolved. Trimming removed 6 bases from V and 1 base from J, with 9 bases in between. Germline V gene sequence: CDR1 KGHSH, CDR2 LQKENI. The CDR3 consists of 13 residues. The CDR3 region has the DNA TGTGCCAGCTCCTATACCGGCCAAGAGACCCAGTACTTC. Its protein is CASSYTGQETQYF.

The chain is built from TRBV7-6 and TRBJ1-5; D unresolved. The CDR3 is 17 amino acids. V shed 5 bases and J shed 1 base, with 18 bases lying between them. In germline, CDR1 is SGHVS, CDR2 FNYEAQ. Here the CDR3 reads CASSPFLTLESNQPQHF. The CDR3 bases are TGTGCCAGCAGCCCCTTTTTGACTTTAGAGAGCAATCAGCCCCAGCATTTT.